This T cell receptor beta chain was identified during a study of T cells in Graves' hyperthyroidism and ophthalmopathy. Points from the study as a whole: Most clonotypes that expanded in the thyroid above 0.001 also showed up in blood. Using 13 V-J features, a model discriminated ophthalmopathy from stable hyperthyroidism.

Regions amplified from RNA transcripts were the TCR beta CDR3 regions. An initial round of RT-PCR targeting the TCR CDR3 relied on the HTBI primer set. TCRdb used MiXCR to reprocess the multiplex PCR reads, holding one entry per CDR3 protein. This sample has about 270,000 distinct CDR3 sequences, with less than 30% found just once. The study collected blood at first hyperthyroidism diagnosis, before any ophthalmopathy symptoms arose. Fresh 10 ml peripheral blood yielded PBMCs. CDR1 and CDR2 (germline): SGHDT, YYEEEE. The CDR3 is made up of 15 amino acids. On this clonotype itself: Its antigen is not identified. Germline is not matched at one junction end, which may reflect a read error.

What was sequenced was blood. V and J are TRBV5-6 and TRBJ1-1; perhaps TRBD1 as D (6 bases). This receptor was identified in a man aged 35-49 years with Graves' hyperthyroidism that later progressed to Graves' ophthalmopathy. For the CDR3, the DNA is TGTGCCAGCACCTTGGCCGGGACACCGACTTTGGAAGCTTTCTTT. Protein product: CASTLAGTPTLEAFF.